This is a list of T cell receptor beta chains from one sample in a study of cytotoxic CD8 clonotypes in ibrutinib-treated CLL. Profiling relied on immunoSEQ multiplex PCR, and the TCRdb table lists in-frame clones only, not all of them. The sample shows about 140,000 clones, approximately 90% of them seen only once. Material: PBMCs, obtained after 12 months of ibrutinib treatment. These receptors all stem from a human donor with chronic lymphocytic leukemia. CDR3s include the opening cysteine and the closing phenylalanine or tryptophan. Each record gives: clone size, D gene, V gene, J gene, CDR3 DNA, CDR3 protein. A D gene is named only where the DNA matches it firmly. The size entry is marked missing in some rows and otherwise reads once, few, many or a size class.

abundance: -
d_gene: TRBD1
v_gene: TRBV28
j_gene: TRBJ1-4
CDR3nt: TGTGCCAGCAGTTCACAGGGGTTTCCAACTAATGAAAAACTGTTTTTT
CDR3aa: CASSSQGFPTNEKLFF

abundance: -
d_gene: TRBD1
v_gene: TRBV28
j_gene: TRBJ1-1
CDR3nt: TGTGCCAGCAGTCCCCACAGGGGACGGGGCACTGAAGCTTTCTTT
CDR3aa: CASSPHRGRGTEAFF

abundance: -
d_gene: -
v_gene: TRBV11-3
j_gene: TRBJ2-7
CDR3nt: TGTGCCAGCAGCCCCAATCGTTTAAGCGAGCAGTACTTC
CDR3aa: CASSPNRLSEQYF

abundance: once
d_gene: TRBD1
v_gene: TRBV9
j_gene: TRBJ1-2
CDR3nt: TGTGCCAGCAGCGTAGATGAGACAGGGGGTTCTAACTATGGCTACACCTTC
CDR3aa: CASSVDETGGSNYGYTF

abundance: -
d_gene: TRBD1
v_gene: TRBV5-1
j_gene: TRBJ1-3
CDR3nt: TGCGCCAGCAGCTTGGGCCGGGACAGGGCTGGAAACACCATATATTTT
CDR3aa: CASSLGRDRAGNTIYF

abundance: -
d_gene: -
v_gene: TRBV19
j_gene: TRBJ2-3
CDR3nt: TGTGCCAGTAGTATGGGGACAAGGGAAACAGATACGCAGTATTTT
CDR3aa: CASSMGTRETDTQYF

abundance: -
d_gene: -
v_gene: TRBV5-1
j_gene: TRBJ2-1
CDR3nt: TGCGCCAGCAGCCCCGGCCCAGCGGGTAATGAGCAGTTCTTC
CDR3aa: CASSPGPAGNEQFF

abundance: -
d_gene: TRBD1
v_gene: TRBV28
j_gene: TRBJ2-6
CDR3nt: TGTGCCAGCAGTACACCCGGGACAGGGAACTCTGGGGCCAACGTCCTGACTTTC
CDR3aa: CASSTPGTGNSGANVLTF

abundance: -
d_gene: -
v_gene: TRBV19
j_gene: TRBJ2-5
CDR3nt: TGTGCCAGTAGTTTTAGGTGGACACCAGGGCAAGAGACCCAGTACTTC
CDR3aa: CASSFRWTPGQETQYF

abundance: -
d_gene: -
v_gene: TRBV4-2
j_gene: TRBJ2-4
CDR3nt: TGTGCCAGCAGCCAAGATCTTATTGCGGGAGCCAAAAACATTCAGTACTTC
CDR3aa: CASSQDLIAGAKNIQYF

abundance: -
d_gene: -
v_gene: TRBV4-1
j_gene: TRBJ2-7
CDR3nt: TGCGCCAGCAGCCAACCGGATACCCCCTACGAGCAGTACTTC
CDR3aa: CASSQPDTPYEQYF

abundance: -
d_gene: TRBD1
v_gene: TRBV7-9
j_gene: TRBJ1-1
CDR3nt: TGTGCCAGCAGCTTCTCACAGGGGAGGTACACTGAAGCTTTCTTT
CDR3aa: CASSFSQGRYTEAFF

abundance: -
d_gene: TRBD1
v_gene: TRBV10-3
j_gene: TRBJ1-1
CDR3nt: TGTGCCACCAAGGACAGGTCTTCCACTGAAGCTTTCTTT
CDR3aa: CATKDRSSTEAFF

abundance: once
d_gene: TRBD1
v_gene: TRBV5-8
j_gene: TRBJ1-5
CDR3nt: TGTGCCAGCAGCTGGGACAGGGGATTTCAGCCCCAGCATTTT
CDR3aa: CASSWDRGFQPQHF

abundance: -
d_gene: -
v_gene: TRBV18
j_gene: TRBJ2-5
CDR3nt: TGTGCCAGCTCACCGGGTCTAGAAGAGACCCAGTACTTC
CDR3aa: CASSPGLEETQYF

abundance: once
d_gene: -
v_gene: TRBV27
j_gene: TRBJ2-1
CDR3nt: TGTGCCAGCAGTTCGGACCAGTTACCTCGGCATGAGCAGTTCTTC
CDR3aa: CASSSDQLPRHEQFF

abundance: -
d_gene: -
v_gene: TRBV15
j_gene: TRBJ1-1
CDR3nt: TGTGCCACCAGCAGAGAATGGGGGACGAACACTGAAGCTTTCTTT
CDR3aa: CATSREWGTNTEAFF

abundance: -
d_gene: TRBD2
v_gene: TRBV5-1
j_gene: TRBJ2-7
CDR3nt: TGCGCCAGCAGCAAACCGGGACTAGCGGGGCCCAACGAGCAGTACTTC
CDR3aa: CASSKPGLAGPNEQYF

abundance: -
d_gene: -
v_gene: TRBV10-1
j_gene: TRBJ2-5
CDR3nt: TGCGCCAGCAGTGATAACCAAGAGACCCAGTACTTC
CDR3aa: CASSDNQETQYF

abundance: -
d_gene: TRBD2
v_gene: TRBV11-3
j_gene: TRBJ2-1
CDR3nt: TGTGCCAGCAGTCCTAGCGGGAGAAACGAGCAGTTCTTC
CDR3aa: CASSPSGRNEQFF

abundance: -
d_gene: TRBD1
v_gene: TRBV18
j_gene: TRBJ1-3
CDR3nt: TGTGCCAGCTCACCAAATAGACAGGGGATTATTGGAAACACCATATATTTT
CDR3aa: CASSPNRQGIIGNTIYF

abundance: -
d_gene: -
v_gene: TRBV7-9
j_gene: TRBJ1-2
CDR3nt: TGTGCCAGCAGCTTAGAGGGGGGCGCAGAAGGCTACACCTTC
CDR3aa: CASSLEGGAEGYTF

abundance: -
d_gene: -
v_gene: TRBV29-1
j_gene: TRBJ1-1
CDR3nt: TGCAGCGTTCAAGGTCAGCTCGAAGCTTTCTTT
CDR3aa: CSVQGQLEAFF

abundance: few
d_gene: TRBD2
v_gene: TRBV6-5
j_gene: TRBJ2-1
CDR3nt: TGTGCCAGCAGCTGGCGGGAGGTAACCAATGAGCAGTTCTTC
CDR3aa: CASSWREVTNEQFF

abundance: -
d_gene: -
v_gene: TRBV7-8
j_gene: TRBJ1-1
CDR3nt: TGTGCCAGCAGCTTCCGGGGGAACACTGAAGCTTTCTTT
CDR3aa: CASSFRGNTEAFF

abundance: -
d_gene: TRBD1
v_gene: TRBV19
j_gene: TRBJ2-3
CDR3nt: TGTGCCAGTACTCCTTCGACAGGGGGAAGCACAGATACGCAGTATTTT
CDR3aa: CASTPSTGGSTDTQYF

abundance: -
d_gene: TRBD1
v_gene: TRBV5-1
j_gene: TRBJ2-7
CDR3nt: TGCGCCAGCAGGCACCCCGGGACAGGGCCCCCCTACGAGCAGTACTTC
CDR3aa: CASRHPGTGPPYEQYF

abundance: -
d_gene: -
v_gene: TRBV18
j_gene: TRBJ1-4
CDR3nt: TGTGCCAGCTCCAGAGGGGCAGGGGCAAAGGAAAAACTGTTTTTT
CDR3aa: CASSRGAGAKEKLFF

abundance: -
d_gene: TRBD1
v_gene: TRBV5-1
j_gene: TRBJ1-2
CDR3nt: TGCGCCAGCAGCTTGGAGGCCGGGACAGGGGACTATGGCTACACCTTC
CDR3aa: CASSLEAGTGDYGYTF

abundance: -
d_gene: -
v_gene: TRBV28
j_gene: TRBJ1-5
CDR3nt: TGTGCCAGCAGTTTCCGGGACCTTCGGAGTCAGCCCCAGCATTTT
CDR3aa: CASSFRDLRSQPQHF

abundance: -
d_gene: -
v_gene: TRBV7-9
j_gene: TRBJ1-4
CDR3nt: TGTGCCAGCAGCTTAGGAGTGACGGGAACGGTAAATGAAAAACTGTTTTTT
CDR3aa: CASSLGVTGTVNEKLFF

abundance: -
d_gene: -
v_gene: TRBV7-9
j_gene: TRBJ1-5
CDR3nt: TGTGCCAGCAGCCTCGGGACCGCGAAATCCTATAGCAATCAGCCCCAGCATTTT
CDR3aa: CASSLGTAKSYSNQPQHF

abundance: -
d_gene: -
v_gene: TRBV2
j_gene: TRBJ2-1
CDR3nt: TGTGCCAGCGGGGTAAGGGCGGACAATGAGCAGTTCTTC
CDR3aa: CASGVRADNEQFF

abundance: -
d_gene: TRBD2
v_gene: TRBV28
j_gene: TRBJ2-7
CDR3nt: TGTGCCAGCAGTCTAGGGACTAGCGGGTGGTCGGAGGAGCAGTACTTC
CDR3aa: CASSLGTSGWSEEQYF

abundance: -
d_gene: TRBD1
v_gene: TRBV5-1
j_gene: TRBJ1-1
CDR3nt: TGCGCCAGCAGCCCGTACAGGGGGAACACTGAAGCTTTCTTT
CDR3aa: CASSPYRGNTEAFF

abundance: -
d_gene: -
v_gene: TRBV6-5
j_gene: TRBJ2-7
CDR3nt: TGTGCCAGCAGTTCCACAGGGTTATCCGAGCAGTACTTC
CDR3aa: CASSSTGLSEQYF

abundance: few
d_gene: TRBD1
v_gene: TRBV5-1
j_gene: TRBJ1-1
CDR3nt: TGCGCCAGCAGCTTTGAAAGGACAGGGATGAACACTGAAGCTTTCTTT
CDR3aa: CASSFERTGMNTEAFF

abundance: -
d_gene: TRBD1
v_gene: TRBV23-1
j_gene: TRBJ1-2
CDR3nt: TGCGCCAGCAGTCAATTCGGACAGGCCGCCCGGGGCTATGGCTACACCTTC
CDR3aa: CASSQFGQAARGYGYTF

abundance: -
d_gene: TRBD1
v_gene: TRBV6-6
j_gene: TRBJ2-7
CDR3nt: TGTGCCAGCAGTTACCAGGACAGGGGCCACGAGCAATACTTC
CDR3aa: CASSYQDRGHEQYF

abundance: -
d_gene: TRBD2
v_gene: TRBV2
j_gene: TRBJ2-7
CDR3nt: TGTGCCAGCCAAAGGGGACTAGCGGGAGATTCCTACGAGCAGTACTTC
CDR3aa: CASQRGLAGDSYEQYF

abundance: -
d_gene: TRBD1
v_gene: TRBV19
j_gene: TRBJ2-3
CDR3nt: TGTGCCAGTAAGGGCAGGGGGCTTGTGGCAGATACGCAGTATTTT
CDR3aa: CASKGRGLVADTQYF

abundance: -
d_gene: -
v_gene: TRBV5-1
j_gene: TRBJ2-7
CDR3nt: TGCGCCAGCAGCTTCTCGCGACAGTTCGACGAGCAGTACTTC
CDR3aa: CASSFSRQFDEQYF

abundance: -
d_gene: -
v_gene: TRBV12-5
j_gene: TRBJ2-2
CDR3nt: TGTGCTAGTGGTTTGAGGGGTCGGGCCGGGGAGCTGTTTTTT
CDR3aa: CASGLRGRAGELFF

abundance: -
d_gene: -
v_gene: TRBV6-1
j_gene: TRBJ1-5
CDR3nt: TGTGCCAGCAGTGAAAGTAGGACGCATCAGCCCCAGCATTTT
CDR3aa: CASSESRTHQPQHF

abundance: -
d_gene: TRBD2
v_gene: TRBV18
j_gene: TRBJ2-1
CDR3nt: TGTGCCAGCTCACCTAGCGGGACGAGCTACAATGAGCAGTTCTTC
CDR3aa: CASSPSGTSYNEQFF

abundance: -
d_gene: TRBD2
v_gene: TRBV28
j_gene: TRBJ2-7
CDR3nt: TGTGCCAGCAGTTTGCTAGCGGCAGGGAGGTTCTACGAGCAGTACTTC
CDR3aa: CASSLLAAGRFYEQYF